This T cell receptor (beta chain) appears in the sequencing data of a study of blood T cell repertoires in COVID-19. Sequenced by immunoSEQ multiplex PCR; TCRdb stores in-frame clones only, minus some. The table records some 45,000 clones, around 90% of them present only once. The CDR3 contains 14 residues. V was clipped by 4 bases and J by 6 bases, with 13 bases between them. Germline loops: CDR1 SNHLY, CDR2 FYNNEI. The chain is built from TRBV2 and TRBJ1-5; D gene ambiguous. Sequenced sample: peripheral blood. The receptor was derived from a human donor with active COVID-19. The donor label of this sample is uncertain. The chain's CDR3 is CASSAVAGSQPQHF. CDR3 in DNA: TGTGCCAGCAGTGCGGTGGCAGGTAGTCAGCCCCAGCATTTT. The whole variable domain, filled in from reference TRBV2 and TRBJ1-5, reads EPEVTQTPSHQVTQMGQEVILRCVPISNHLYFYWYRQILGQKVEFLVSFYNNEISEKSEIFDDQFSVERPDGSNFTLKIRSTKLEDSAMYFCASSAVAGSQPQHFGDGTRLSIL.